This is a list of T cell receptor beta chains from one sample in a study of blood T cell repertoires in COVID-19. Profiled with immunoSEQ multiplex PCR; TCRdb holds only in-frame clones, not every one. The sample consists of about 160,000 clones, more than 65% of them appearing once. Sequencing was done on a sample of PBMCs or T cells enriched from blood (not recorded which). Receptors originate from a middle-aged woman with acute COVID-19. CDR3s include the opening cysteine and the closing phenylalanine or tryptophan. Each record gives: D gene, clone size, V gene, J gene, CDR3 protein, CDR3 DNA. D genes are given only for firm matches. The size entry is marked missing in some rows and otherwise reads once, few, many or a size class.

>-|-|TRBV30|TRBJ1-1
CAWSGGQYEAFF
TGTGCCTGGAGTGGGGGGCAGTATGAAGCTTTCTTT
>-|-|TRBV9|TRBJ2-1
CASSARGHDEQFF
TGTGCCAGCAGCGCCAGGGGTCACGATGAGCAGTTCTTC
>TRBD1|many|TRBV7-9|TRBJ1-2
CASSLEEGARYGYTF
TGTGCCAGCAGCTTAGAAGAGGGGGCGCGCTATGGCTACACCTTC
>TRBD1|-|TRBV2|TRBJ1-1
CASTRQGGLNTEAFF
TGTGCCAGCACCCGGCAGGGGGGTTTGAACACTGAAGCTTTCTTT
>-|-|TRBV12-3/TRBV12-4|TRBJ2-6
CASTVSGANVLTF
TGTGCCAGTACGGTCTCTGGGGCCAACGTCCTGACTTTC
>TRBD2|-|TRBV6-4|TRBJ2-1
CASSEGGKSNNEQFF
TGTGCCAGCAGTGAGGGGGGGAAGTCTAACAATGAGCAGTTCTTC
>-|-|TRBV19|TRBJ2-6
CASSINTGSGANVLTF
TGTGCCAGTAGTATAAATACGGGCTCTGGGGCCAACGTCCTGACTTTC
>TRBD1|-|TRBV6-5|TRBJ1-2
CASSIQGPGSGYTF
TGTGCCAGCAGTATACAGGGGCCCGGCTCTGGCTACACCTTC
>-|few|TRBV4-2|TRBJ1-2
CASSQEAGARYTF
TGTGCCAGCAGCCAAGAAGCGGGGGCACGCTACACCTTC
>TRBD2|-|TRBV9|TRBJ2-7
CASSVGERENYEQYF
TGTGCCAGCAGCGTAGGGGAGCGGGAGAATTACGAGCAGTACTTC
>-|-|TRBV5-6|TRBJ1-2
CASSLMVAGYGYTF
TGTGCCAGCAGCTTGATGGTGGCGGGCTATGGCTACACCTTC
>TRBD1|-|TRBV19|TRBJ1-2
CASTLRTGHTYGYTF
TGTGCCAGTACTTTGAGGACAGGGCATACCTATGGCTACACCTTC
>TRBD1|-|TRBV25-1|TRBJ1-6
CASSPKGAGNSPLHF
TGTGCCAGCAGTCCGAAGGGGGCGGGTAATTCACCCCTCCACTTT
>-|-|TRBV18|TRBJ1-1
CASSWETEAFF
TGTGCCAGCTCCTGGGAGACTGAAGCTTTCTTT
>TRBD2|-|TRBV5-6|TRBJ2-7
CASSLFGRGLAGAEQYF
TGTGCCAGCAGCTTGTTCGGTCGGGGACTAGCGGGAGCGGAGCAGTACTTC
>-|once|TRBV6-5|TRBJ2-1
CASSSLRPQGHEQFF
TGTGCCAGCAGTTCACTACGACCACAGGGCCATGAGCAGTTCTTC
>-|-|TRBV13|TRBJ2-1
CASSASGGSYNEQFF
TGTGCCAGCTCGGCGAGCGGAGGCTCCTACAATGAGCAGTTCTTC
>-|-|TRBV14|TRBJ1-1
CASTQGGAEAFF
TGTGCCAGCACCCAGGGAGGAGCTGAAGCTTTCTTT
>-|-|TRBV2|TRBJ2-1
CASSRGQGSYNEQFF
TGTGCCAGCAGTCGAGGGCAGGGGTCCTACAATGAGCAGTTCTTC
>-|once|TRBV5-4|TRBJ2-1
CASSLDRDEQFF
TGTGCCAGCAGCCTGGACAGAGATGAGCAGTTCTTC
>TRBD2|-|TRBV29-1|TRBJ2-7
CSVGTAAGVAREQYF
TGCAGCGTTGGGACGGCAGCGGGAGTCGCTCGAGAGCAGTACTTC
>-|-|TRBV25-1|TRBJ2-1
CASGRHRERSTYNEQFF
TGTGCCAGCGGACGCCACCGGGAAAGGTCTACGTACAATGAGCAGTTCTTC
>TRBD2|once|TRBV27|TRBJ2-2
CATTTSGPLGTGELFF
TGTGCCACCACGACTAGCGGGCCCCTAGGCACCGGGGAGCTGTTTTTT
>-|-|TRBV3-1/TRBV3-2|TRBJ1-2
CASSQPEYGYTF
TGTGCCAGCAGCCAGCCCGAGTATGGCTACACCTTC
>-|-|TRBV7-2|TRBJ2-1
CASSLMTNNEQFF
TGTGCCAGCAGCTTAATGACTAACAATGAGCAGTTCTTC
>-|once|TRBV12-3/TRBV12-4|TRBJ1-2
CASSSGVGYGYTF
TGTGCCAGCAGTTCCGGGGTTGGGTATGGCTACACCTTC
>-|few|TRBV11-2|TRBJ1-1
CASSLEGRVNTEAFF
TGTGCCAGCAGCTTAGAAGGCAGGGTGAACACTGAAGCTTTCTTT
>TRBD1|-|TRBV19|TRBJ1-2
CASKTGPLANYGYTF
TGTGCCAGCAAGACAGGGCCCCTTGCTAACTATGGCTACACCTTC
>TRBD2|-|TRBV25-1|TRBJ2-1
CASSPSRTSGLTYNEQFF
TGTGCCAGCAGTCCTTCCCGGACTAGCGGTCTCACCTACAATGAGCAGTTCTTC
>TRBD2|-|TRBV5-1|TRBJ2-2
CASSPRGIAGAGELFF
TGCGCCAGCAGCCCCAGGGGAATAGCGGGAGCCGGGGAGCTGTTTTTT
>-|-|TRBV19|TRBJ2-1
CASSIAASSRLYNEQFF
TGTGCCAGTAGTATTGCCGCCTCTAGTAGACTCTACAATGAGCAGTTCTTC
>TRBD2|-|TRBV5-6|TRBJ2-1
CASSRGAGGRARNEQFF
TGTGCCAGCAGCCGGGGAGCTGGCGGGAGGGCCCGCAATGAGCAGTTCTTC
>TRBD1|-|TRBV6-5|TRBJ1-2
CASRPPGQGFRGYTF
TGTGCCAGCAGACCGCCGGGACAGGGTTTCAGGGGCTACACCTTC
>TRBD2|few|TRBV28|TRBJ2-1
CASSTLGLAGFEQFF
TGTGCCAGCAGTACGTTGGGACTAGCGGGATTTGAGCAGTTCTTC
>TRBD1|-|TRBV18|TRBJ1-4
CASSPGTDRLEKLFF
TGTGCCAGCTCACCAGGGACAGACAGGTTGGAAAAACTGTTTTTT
>TRBD1|-|TRBV12-5|TRBJ2-1
CASGPGTVYNEQFF
TGTGCTAGTGGTCCCGGGACAGTATACAATGAGCAGTTCTTC
>-|-|TRBV6-5|TRBJ2-1
CASSNRDPIYNEQFF
TGTGCCAGCAGTAACCGGGATCCTATTTACAATGAGCAGTTCTTC
>-|-|TRBV14|TRBJ1-2
CASSPLGGGDGYTF
TGTGCCAGCAGCCCACTAGGCGGGGGCGATGGCTACACCTTC
>TRBD1|-|TRBV7-8|TRBJ1-3
CASSLKGRGLLSGNTIYF
TGTGCCAGCAGCTTAAAGGGCAGGGGGCTGCTCTCTGGAAACACCATATATTTT
>-|-|TRBV29-1|TRBJ2-2
CSVYRVTGELFF
TGCAGCGTTTACAGGGTCACCGGGGAGCTGTTTTTT
>-|-|TRBV29-1|TRBJ2-1
CSVQSWNEQFF
TGCAGCGTTCAGTCGTGGAATGAGCAGTTCTTC
>-|-|TRBV3-1/TRBV3-2|TRBJ1-1
CASSPHGGTEAFF
TGTGCCAGCAGCCCGCACGGGGGGACTGAAGCTTTCTTT
>-|-|TRBV15|TRBJ1-1
CATSRDFYSEGNTEAFF
TGTGCCACCAGCAGAGATTTTTACAGTGAGGGTAACACTGAAGCTTTCTTT
>TRBD1|-|TRBV11-1|TRBJ1-6
CASSLRTGRYNSPLHF
TGTGCCAGCAGCTTAAGGACAGGCCGCTATAATTCACCCCTCCACTTT
>TRBD1|-|TRBV5-1|TRBJ1-2
CASSSWDRELANYGYTF
TGCGCCAGCAGCTCATGGGACAGGGAACTTGCTAACTATGGCTACACCTTC